These 28 T cell receptor beta chains came from one sample sequenced in a study of T cell changes during pregnancy in multiple sclerosis. Sequencing used immunoSEQ multiplex PCR; TCRdb keeps in-frame clones, though not all of them. The table includes about 57,000 clones, around 93% detected once. This specimen was peripheral blood, taken after pregnancy. Every receptor here comes from a female donor in good health, enrolled as a control in a pregnancy study.

J is TRBJ1-1 and V is TRBV7-2, with no clear D. The length of the CDR3 is 13 residues. Germline V CDR1 and CDR2: SGHTA, FQGNSA. V was trimmed by 3 bases and J by 5 bases, leaving 10 bases between them. CDR3 in DNA: TGTGCCAGCAGCTTGGTCGAGGGTACTGAAGCTTTCTTT. It is translated as CASSLVEGTEAFF.

This chain joins TRBV7-2 and TRBJ2-1; D perhaps matches TRBD1 (6 bases). Germline V gene sequence: CDR1 SGHTA, CDR2 FQGNSA. This CDR3 region has 14 residues. V lost 4 bases, J lost 7 bases, and 14 bases lay in between. The DNA of the CDR3 is TGTGCCAGCAGCTCACGACAGGTAGCGAATGAGCAGTTCTTC. It encodes CASSSRQVANEQFF. The variable domain in full, with the rest retrieved from reference TRBV7-2 and TRBJ2-1, is GAGVSQSPSNKVTEKGKDVELRCDPISGHTALYWYRQSLGQGLEFLIYFQGNSAPDKSGLPSDRFSAERTGGSVSTLTIQRTQQEDSAVYLCASSSRQVANEQFFGPGTRLTVL.

The J gene is TRBJ2-1, the V gene TRBV19, with TRBD2 matching over 8 bases. J gave up 7 bases and V 5 bases, and 7 bases lay outside the gene matches. The CDR3 has 14 residues. Per germline, CDR1 LNHDA and CDR2 SQIVND (reference sequence). CDR3 in amino acids: CASSLTGGQNEQFF. As DNA, the CDR3 is TGTGCCAGTAGTTTGACGGGGGGGCAAAATGAGCAGTTCTTC.

The chain couples TRBV7-9 to TRBJ1-2; D not certain. The CDR3 is 15 residues long. Trimming removed 6 bases from V and 1 base from J, with 15 bases in between. Germline CDR1 SEHNR, CDR2 FQNEAQ (reference sequence). The CDR3 bases are TGTGCCAGCAGACGGGAGGGAGGATTTAACTATGGCTACACCTTC. This codes for CASRREGGFNYGYTF.

The chain has TRBV7-2 and TRBJ1-2, with 7 nucleotides matching TRBD1. Germline assignment: CDR1 SGHTA and CDR2 FQGNSA. The CDR3 is made up of 13 amino acids. With V trimmed by 5 bases and J by 3 bases, 3 bases remained unmatched. The CDR3 protein is CASSPDRDYGYTF. The CDR3 bases are TGTGCCAGCAGCCCCGACAGGGACTATGGCTACACCTTC.

The chain combines TRBV5-4 with TRBJ2-3, with 9 bases identical to TRBD2. J gave up 1 base and V 4 bases, and 4 bases lay outside the gene matches. Looked up from germline, CDR1 is SGHNT and CDR2 is YYREEE (reference sequence). This CDR3 comprises 15 residues. The CDR3 nucleotides are TGTGCCAGCAGCGTAGGGACTAGCCGCACAGATACGCAGTATTTT. Translated: CASSVGTSRTDTQYF.

The CDR3 DNA reads as TGCAGCGTTGTAGACTTAGGGGTCTCTGGGGCCAACGTCCTGACTTTC. Translation gives CSVVDLGVSGANVLTF. J is TRBJ2-6 and V is TRBV29-1, with D possibly being TRBD1 (5 bases). The CDR3 has 16 amino acids. The ends were cut back, 4 bases at V and 0 bases at J, with 13 bases in the middle. Germline V gene sequence: CDR1 SQVTM, CDR2 ANQGSEA.

This clone has a single count. The chain couples TRBV7-9 to TRBJ1-4; D unclear. The V and J ends lost 3 bases and 4 bases respectively, with 12 bases between them. Germline V gives CDR1 SEHNR, CDR2 FQNEAQ (reference sequence). The CDR3 loop spans 15 amino acids. CDR3 DNA: TGTGCCAGCAGCTTGGCGGCCGGACTTAATGAAAAACTGTTTTTT. Its translation is CASSLAAGLNEKLFF.

The rearrangement links TRBV5-5 to TRBJ2-1; weak D call: TRBD2 (5 bases). This CDR3 comprises 14 residues. Trimming removed 4 bases at V and 0 bases at J, with 8 bases between. From germline, CDR1 is SGHKS and CDR2 YYEKEE (reference sequence). The CDR3 reads CASSHSASYNEQFF. The CDR3 DNA is TGTGCCAGCAGCCATAGCGCCTCCTACAATGAGCAGTTCTTC.

This clone was observed a single time. The chain joins TRBV28 to TRBJ1-2; no firm D call. Trimming stripped 7 bases from V and 6 bases from J, with 21 bases between. CDR1 is MDHEN and CDR2 is SYDVKM in the germline V gene. The CDR3 spans 15 residues. DNA of the CDR3: TGTGCCAGCATTCCCCCAGGAGGGTACGGGGATGGCTACACCTTC. This sequence encodes CASIPPGGYGDGYTF.

V is TRBV11-3 and J is TRBJ1-1; TRBD1 is a possible D gene (5 bases). Germline CDR1 SGHNT, CDR2 YENEEA. Deletions cut 2 bases from V and 0 bases from J, with 7 bases between. This CDR3 is built from 14 residues. The chain's CDR3 is CASSLTGVNTEAFF. The CDR3 DNA reads TGTGCCAGCAGCTTAACGGGGGTGAACACTGAAGCTTTCTTT.

Remarks on this clone: One end of the junction varies from germline; a read error may be responsible. The chain recombines TRBV5-4 with TRBJ2-6, with 10 bases lining up with TRBD2. Germline V gene lookup returns CDR1 SGHNT and CDR2 YYREEE (reference sequence). The CDR3 has 16 residues. Here the CDR3 reads CASSQAGGSGANVLTF. CDR3 DNA sequence: TGCGCCAGCAGCCAAGCGGGGGGGTCTGGGGCCAACGTCCTGACTTTC.

The chain is built from TRBV28 and TRBJ2-4, with 7 bases identical to TRBD2. J lost 3 bases, V lost 3 bases, and 8 bases had no gene match. The CDR3 is 16 residues long. Germline V gene sequence: CDR1 MDHEN, CDR2 SYDVKM. The DNA for the CDR3 is TGTGCCAGCAGTTTGGGCGGGGGAGGCGGCAAAAACATTCAGTACTTC. Translation gives CASSLGGGGGKNIQYF.

V gene TRBV9 combines with J gene TRBJ2-1; possible D gene TRBD2, 5 bases. V lost 5 bases, J lost 5 bases, and 17 bases lay in between. The CDR3 extends over 15 amino acids. Per the germline V gene, CDR1 is SGDLS and CDR2 is YYNGEE. The CDR3 sequence is CASSTSGIPNNEQFF. The CDR3 DNA reads as TGTGCCAGCAGTACCTCCGGGATACCTAACAATGAGCAGTTCTTC. Full variable domain (remainder filled in from reference TRBV9 and TRBJ2-1): DSGVTQTPKHLITATGQRVTLRCSPRSGDLSVYWYQQSLDQGLQFLIQYYNGEERAKGNILERFSAQQFPDLHSELNLSSLELGDSALYFCASSTSGIPNNEQFFGPGTRLTVL.

The chain carries TRBV28 and TRBJ2-3; 8 nucleotides line up with TRBD2. V gave up 4 bases and J gave up 6 bases; unmatched junction bases: 9. The CDR3 runs 15 residues. CDR1 MDHEN and CDR2 SYDVKM come from the germline V gene. The CDR3 here is CASSSGTSGIDTQYF. The CDR3 nucleotides read TGTGCCAGCAGTTCGGGGACTAGTGGTATTGATACGCAGTATTTT. Variable domain in full (rest from reference TRBV28 and TRBJ2-3): DVKVTQSSRYLVKRTGEKVFLECVQDMDHENMFWYRQDPGLGLRLIYFSYDVKMKEKGDIPEGYSVSREKKERFSLILESASTNQTSMYLCASSSGTSGIDTQYFGPGTRLTVL.

The V call is TRBV5-4, the J call TRBJ2-2; 8 nucleotides match TRBD2. This CDR3 contains 16 residues. Germline V gene data show CDR1 as SGHNT and CDR2 as YYREEE (reference sequence). Losses at the gene ends were 4 bases for V and 2 bases for J; bases not matched to a gene: 7. DNA of the CDR3: TGTGCCAGCAGCCTAACCGGGACTAGAAACACCGGGGAGCTGTTTTTT. Translation gives CASSLTGTRNTGELFF.

This clone appeared a few times. V usage is TRBV27 and J usage is TRBJ1-5; tentatively, D is TRBD1 (5 bases). V lost 4 bases, J lost 0 bases, and 10 bases lay in between. This CDR3 is 15 amino acids long. Germline V CDR1 and CDR2: MNHEY, SMNVEV (reference sequence). The CDR3 DNA is TGTGCCAGCAGTTATCAGGGTGATAGCAATCAGCCCCAGCATTTT. Protein sequence: CASSYQGDSNQPQHF.

The chain combines TRBV25-1 with TRBJ2-7; 7 nucleotides line up with TRBD1. The V and J ends lost 5 bases and 3 bases, in that order; junction bases with no gene match: 10. Germline values: CDR1 MGHDK, CDR2 SYGVNS. There are 15 residues in the CDR3. The CDR3 spells CASSSTGTEVYEQYF. The CDR3 region has the DNA TGTGCCAGCAGTTCCACCGGGACAGAGGTCTACGAGCAGTACTTC.

The chain joins TRBV4-3 to TRBJ1-5, with D hard to call. V lost 8 bases, J lost 4 bases, and 9 bases lay in between. This CDR3 is 12 amino acids long. Germline values: CDR1 LGHNA, CDR2 YSLEER. The CDR3 loop reads CASPPVNQPQHF. CDR3 DNA sequence: TGCGCCAGCCCTCCCGTGAATCAGCCCCAGCATTTT.

V and J are TRBV4-3 and TRBJ1-1; TRBD1 is a possible D gene (5 bases). Trimming stripped 1 base from V and 1 base from J, with 7 bases between. The CDR3 is made up of 14 amino acids. Germline V lookup: CDR1 LGHNA, CDR2 YSLEER. This chain's CDR3 is CASSQGGANTEAFF. The CDR3 DNA follows: TGCGCCAGCAGCCAAGGGGGCGCGAACACTGAAGCTTTCTTT.

The chain uses TRBV7-2 and TRBJ1-1; D gene ambiguous. The germline V gene has CDR1 SGHTA and CDR2 FQGNSA. Trimming cost V 5 bases and J 8 bases, with 12 bases left between them. CDR3 length: 12 amino acids. This CDR3 reads CASSPRRAEAFF. As DNA, the CDR3 is TGTGCCAGCAGCCCGCGGCGTGCAGAAGCTTTCTTT.

The genes are TRBV18 and TRBJ2-2; 7 nucleotides agree with TRBD2. Germline V gene sequence: CDR1 KGHSH, CDR2 LQKENI. This CDR3 is 15 amino acids long. After removal of 4 bases from V and 4 bases from J, the junction contained 6 bases not matched to a gene. CDR3 DNA sequence: TGTGCCAGCTCACTAGCGGTAGCGGGCACCGGGGAGCTGTTTTTT. Translated, it gives CASSLAVAGTGELFF.

The rearrangement joins TRBV6-6 to TRBJ2-3; a weak D match, TRBD2 (5 bases). Germline V CDR1 and CDR2: MNHNY, SVGAGI (reference sequence). CDR3 length: 14 residues. V was cut by 5 bases and J by 2 bases, with 11 bases left in between. CDR3 DNA sequence: TGTGCCAGCAGTCGCGGACTCTCCACAGATACGCAGTATTTT. It is translated as CASSRGLSTDTQYF.

The genes are TRBV6-6 and TRBJ1-5; D unclear. CDR1 MNHNY and CDR2 SVGAGI come from the germline V gene (reference sequence). The CDR3 covers 12 residues. Trimming took off 2 bases at V and 7 bases at J, with 6 bases between the two ends. CDR3 nucleotides: TGTGCCAGCAGTTACCGGGAACAGCCCCAGCATTTT. Residues: CASSYREQPQHF.

The V and J genes are TRBV7-2 and TRBJ1-2, with 9 bases aligning to TRBD1. Looked up from germline, CDR1 is SGHTA and CDR2 is FQGNSA. This CDR3 has 15 residues. V shed 4 bases and J 3 bases; nucleotides not matched to a gene: 6. The CDR3 nucleotides are TGTGCCAGCAGCTCCCACAGGGGGCAGGACTATGGCTACACCTTC. Its protein product is CASSSHRGQDYGYTF.

V gene TRBV4-3 combines with J gene TRBJ2-2, with a tentative D call TRBD2 (5 bases). Trimming left V 1 base short and J 3 bases short, with 6 bases between. CDR1 LGHNA and CDR2 YSLEER come from the germline V gene. This CDR3 spans 14 amino acids. CDR3 in amino acids: CASSQVSDTGELFF. The CDR3 coding sequence is TGCGCCAGCAGCCAAGTTAGCGACACCGGGGAGCTGTTTTTT.

The chain combines TRBV4-2 with TRBJ1-2, with D possibly TRBD1 on 5 matching bases. Between the trimmed V and J ends, which lost 5 bases and 2 bases, there was a span of 15 bases. This CDR3 region has 15 residues. CDR1 is LGHNA and CDR2 is YNFKEQ in the germline V gene. The CDR3 DNA reads TGTGCCAGCAGCGATTACGGGACTCGGAACTATGGCTACACCTTC. Its translation is CASSDYGTRNYGYTF.

The V call is TRBV5-4, the J call TRBJ2-7; 14 bases match TRBD2. This CDR3 contains 15 residues. Germline lookup yields CDR1 SGHNT and CDR2 YYREEE (reference sequence). The V segment lost 3 bases and the J segment 4 bases; nucleotides outside the gene matches: 3. In DNA form, the CDR3 reads TGTGCCAGCAGCTGGGGGACTAGCGGGAGTTACGAGCAGTACTTC. Its protein product is CASSWGTSGSYEQYF. Based on the CDR3 plus reference TRBV5-4 and TRBJ2-7, the full variable domain is ETGVTQSPTHLIKTRGQQVTLRCSSQSGHNTVSWYQQALGQGPQFIFQYYREEENGRGNFPPRFSGLQFPNYSSELNVNALELDDSALYLCASSWGTSGSYEQYFGPGTRLTVT.